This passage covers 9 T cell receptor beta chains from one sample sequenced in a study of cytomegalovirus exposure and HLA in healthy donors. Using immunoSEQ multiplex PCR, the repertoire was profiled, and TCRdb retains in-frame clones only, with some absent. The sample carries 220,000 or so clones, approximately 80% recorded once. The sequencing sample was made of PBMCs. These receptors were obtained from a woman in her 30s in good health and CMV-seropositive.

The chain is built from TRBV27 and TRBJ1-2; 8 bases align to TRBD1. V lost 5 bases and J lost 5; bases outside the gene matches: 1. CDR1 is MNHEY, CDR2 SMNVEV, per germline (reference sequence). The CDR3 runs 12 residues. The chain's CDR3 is CASSRQGYGYTF. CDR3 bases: TGTGCCAGCAGTCGACAGGGGTATGGCTACACCTTC.

The CDR3 sequence: CASGAGVGEAFF. The DNA of the CDR3 is TGTGCTAGTGGGGCAGGGGTTGGCGAAGCTTTCTTT. J is TRBJ1-1 and V is TRBV12-5, with D perhaps TRBD1 (6 bases). The germline CDR1 and CDR2 sequences are LGHNT and FRNRAP. The CDR3 spans 12 residues. Trimming removed 6 bases from V and 8 bases from J, with 13 bases in between.

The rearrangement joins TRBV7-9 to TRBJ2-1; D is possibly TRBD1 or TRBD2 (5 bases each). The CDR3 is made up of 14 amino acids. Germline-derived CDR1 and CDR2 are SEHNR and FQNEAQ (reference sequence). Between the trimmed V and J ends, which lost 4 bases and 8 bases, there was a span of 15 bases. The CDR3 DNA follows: TGTGCCAGCAGCTCTCGGACGAGGGACGATGAGCAGTTCTTC. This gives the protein CASSSRTRDDEQFF.

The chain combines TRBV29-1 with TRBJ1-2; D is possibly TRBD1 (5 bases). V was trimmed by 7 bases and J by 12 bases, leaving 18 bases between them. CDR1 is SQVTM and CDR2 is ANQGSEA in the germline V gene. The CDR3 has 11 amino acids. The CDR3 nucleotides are TGCAGCGCTAGGGACGGTCCCGTCAACACCTTC. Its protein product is CSARDGPVNTF. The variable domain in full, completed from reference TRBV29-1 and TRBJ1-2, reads SAVISQKPSRDICQRGTSLTIQCQVDSQVTMMFWYRQQPGQSLTLIATANQGSEATYESGFVIDKFPISRPNLTFSTLTVSNMSPEDSSIYLCSARDGPVNTFGSGTRLTVV.

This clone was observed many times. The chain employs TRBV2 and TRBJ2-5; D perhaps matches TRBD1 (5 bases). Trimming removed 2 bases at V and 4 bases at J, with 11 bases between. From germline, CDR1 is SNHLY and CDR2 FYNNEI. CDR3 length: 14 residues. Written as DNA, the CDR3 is TGTGCCAGCAGTGAACTGCAGGGCGCAGAGACCCAGTACTTC. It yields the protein CASSELQGAETQYF.

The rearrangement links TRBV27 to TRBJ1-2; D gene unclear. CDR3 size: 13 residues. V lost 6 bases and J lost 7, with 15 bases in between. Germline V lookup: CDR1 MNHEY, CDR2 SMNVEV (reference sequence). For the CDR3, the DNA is TGTGCCAGCAGACTGACTGACGGCTCTGGCTACACCTTC. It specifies CASRLTDGSGYTF.

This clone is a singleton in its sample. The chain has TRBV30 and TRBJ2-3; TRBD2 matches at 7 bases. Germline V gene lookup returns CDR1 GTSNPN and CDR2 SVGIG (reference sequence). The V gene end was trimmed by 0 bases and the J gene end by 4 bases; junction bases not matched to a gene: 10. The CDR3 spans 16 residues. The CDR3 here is CAWSVLAGAGADTQYF. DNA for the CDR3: TGTGCCTGGAGTGTACTTGCGGGAGCGGGTGCAGATACGCAGTATTTT.

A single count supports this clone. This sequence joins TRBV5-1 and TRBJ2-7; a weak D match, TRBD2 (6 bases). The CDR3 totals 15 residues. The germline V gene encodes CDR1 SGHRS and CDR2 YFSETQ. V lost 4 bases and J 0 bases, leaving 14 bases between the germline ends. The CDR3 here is CASSLAGGTSYEQYF. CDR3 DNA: TGCGCCAGCAGCCTTGCTGGGGGGACCTCCTACGAGCAGTACTTC.

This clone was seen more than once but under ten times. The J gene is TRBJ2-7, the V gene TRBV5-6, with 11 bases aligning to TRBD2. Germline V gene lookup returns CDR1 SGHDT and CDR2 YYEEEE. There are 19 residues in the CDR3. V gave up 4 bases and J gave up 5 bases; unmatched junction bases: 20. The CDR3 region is CASSRSMGLAEGKAHEQYF. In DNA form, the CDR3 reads TGTGCCAGCAGCCGATCCATGGGACTAGCGGAGGGGAAAGCCCACGAGCAGTACTTC.